Below are 23 T cell receptor beta chains sequenced from a single sample in a study of spatial heterogeneity in lung cancer. TCRdb processed the 5' RACE reads anew with MiXCR; each CDR3 protein has one entry. The data show more than 75,000 distinct CDR3 sequences, with roughly 12% seen just once and roughly 4.2% held by the top ten. As to time point: sample taken at primary tumor resection. The sequenced material consisted of unsorted whole RNA from tumor, nontumor lung or frozen PBMC. The sample here was PBMCs, taken at surgery. Receptors were obtained from a male donor with early-stage non-small cell lung cancer.

This clonotype was counted a few times. CDR3 amino acids: CSARAKGQREKLFF. DNA for the CDR3: TGCAGTGCTAGAGCTAAGGGACAGCGCGAAAAACTGTTTTTT. The V gene is TRBV20-1, the J gene TRBJ1-4; 7 bases map to TRBD1. Germline V gene data show CDR1 as DFQATT and CDR2 as SNEGSKA (reference sequence). The trim removed 1 base at V and 8 bases at J, leaving 7 bases unmatched. The CDR3 is made up of 14 amino acids.

This clonotype has more than one count but fewer than ten. This sequence joins TRBV10-3 and TRBJ2-7; D call uncertain. The CDR3 extends over 11 amino acids. Trimming took 3 bases from V and 3 from J, leaving 3 bases between them. The germline CDR1 and CDR2 sequences are ENHRY and SYGVKD. In DNA form, the CDR3 reads TGTGCCATCAGTGATCGCTACGAGCAGTACTTC. Its translation: CAISDRYEQYF.

This clonotype has ten or more counts. The chain carries TRBV15 and TRBJ2-7, with TRBD2 matching over 7 bases. In germline, CDR1 is LNHNV, CDR2 YYDKDF (reference sequence). CDR3 length equals 13 residues. The J segment lost 6 bases and the V segment lost 2 bases, leaving 4 bases of the junction unmatched. In nucleotides, the CDR3 is TGTGCCACCAGCAGACAGGGAGGGGTCGAGCAGTACTTC. Translation: CATSRQGGVEQYF.

This chain links TRBV10-3 with TRBJ1-1, with TRBD1 matching over 10 bases. From germline, CDR1 is ENHRY and CDR2 SYGVKD. The CDR3 contains 14 residues. With 4 bases clipped from V and 4 bases from J, the junction kept 3 bases outside the gene matches. In nucleotides, the CDR3 is TGTGCCATCAGTGTTCGACAGGGGGCCACTGAAGCTTTCTTT. It translates to CAISVRQGATEAFF.

This clonotype was seen a handful of times. This rearrangement joins TRBV11-2 to TRBJ2-2, with D perhaps TRBD1 or TRBD2 (6 bases each). V was shortened by 5 bases and J by 5 bases, with 12 bases between the two germline ends. The germline gives CDR1 SGHAT, CDR2 FQNNGV. This CDR3 is built from 14 residues. The CDR3 loop reads CASSPRGRTGELFF. As DNA, the CDR3 is TGTGCCAGCAGCCCCCGGGGGCGTACCGGGGAGCTGTTTTTT.

A remark on this clonotype: It may be a read error: a sequence one base away is much more abundant. The gene calls are TRBV30 and TRBJ2-2; D gene uncertain. The CDR3 consists of 16 residues. Germline V CDR1 and CDR2: GTSNPN, SVGIG (reference sequence). The CDR3 protein is CDWTSLSGPDTGELFF. CDR3 DNA: TGTGACTGGACCTCCTTATCCGGGCCAGACACCGGGGAGCTGTTTTTT.

Many counts were recorded for this clonotype. The chain carries TRBV12-3 or TRBV12-4 and TRBJ1-2; no clear D gene. The germline V and J ends were trimmed by 3 bases and 8 bases, with 16 bases remaining between them. The CDR3 runs to 14 residues. The CDR3 here is CASSFPRSLKGYTF. The DNA of the CDR3 is TGTGCCAGCAGTTTCCCCAGGTCCCTTAAGGGCTACACCTTC.

V gene TRBV5-1 combines with J gene TRBJ2-5; maybe TRBD2 (6 bases). This CDR3 has 15 residues. Germline V gives CDR1 SGHRS, CDR2 YFSETQ. Trimming removed 4 bases at V and 0 bases at J, with 13 bases between. Here the CDR3 DNA reads TGCGCCAGCAGCACCGGGGGACGGTACCAAGAGACCCAGTACTTC. It translates to CASSTGGRYQETQYF.

This chain joins TRBV6-5 and TRBJ1-2, with D unclear. The germline CDR1 and CDR2 sequences are MNHEY and SVGAGI. The germline V and J ends were trimmed by 8 bases and 5 bases, with 21 bases remaining between them. The CDR3 has 15 residues. The DNA of the CDR3 is TGTGCCAGCGGTCTGTTCTCCGGGCCCGGTTATGGCTACACCTTC. Translated, it gives CASGLFSGPGYGYTF.

This clonotype was counted many times. V and J are TRBV29-1 and TRBJ1-1; tentatively, D is TRBD1 (6 bases). Germline loops: CDR1 SQVTM, CDR2 ANQGSEA. V lost 7 bases and J lost 3, with 18 bases in between. The length of the CDR3 is 14 residues. Written as DNA, the CDR3 is TGCAGCGCCCTGTTTAGGGGGGTCCACACTGAAGCTTTCTTT. It yields the protein CSALFRGVHTEAFF.

This rearrangement joins TRBV24-1 to TRBJ1-1; TRBD1 might be the D (6 bases). Trimming removed 4 bases from V and 6 bases from J, with 14 bases in between. The CDR3 has 14 amino acids. The germline V gene encodes CDR1 KGHDR and CDR2 SFDVKD. The CDR3 DNA is TGTGCCACCAGTGAAGGGGGGCCGTTATCTGAAGCTTTCTTT. Amino acid sequence: CATSEGGPLSEAFF.

V and J are TRBV12-3 or TRBV12-4 and TRBJ2-5, with TRBD1 matching 7 bases. This CDR3 region has 16 residues. J was trimmed by 0 bases and V by 4 bases; bases with no gene match: 8. CDR3 amino acids: CASSSWDSGNQETQYF. The CDR3 region has the DNA TGTGCCAGCAGTTCGTGGGACAGCGGAAACCAAGAGACCCAGTACTTC.

The table lists this clonotype with many counts. This chain links TRBV7-9 with TRBJ2-2; D tentatively fits TRBD1 or TRBD2 (5 bases each). The CDR3 is made up of 14 amino acids. Germline CDR1 SEHNR, CDR2 FQNEAQ (reference sequence). Trimming stripped 6 bases from V and 2 bases from J, with 10 bases between. In DNA form, the CDR3 reads TGTGCCAGCAGTGGGACGGCCAACACCGGGGAGCTGTTTTTT. Translated, it gives CASSGTANTGELFF.

This chain links TRBV2 with TRBJ2-1, with D unclear. CDR3 length equals 11 residues. Germline CDR1 is SNHLY and CDR2 is FYNNEI. Trimming took 4 bases from V and 14 from J, leaving 12 bases between them. In DNA, the CDR3 is TGTGCCAGCAGTGCGGCCCCTGTGGAGTTCTTC. Translation gives CASSAAPVEFF.

This clonotype was counted a few times. The DNA of the CDR3 is TGTGCCATCAGTGAGGGGGGTGACGAGCAGTACTTC. This sequence encodes CAISEGGDEQYF. The chain couples TRBV10-3 to TRBJ2-7, with D perhaps given as TRBD1 or TRBD2 (5 bases each). V was pared by 2 bases and J by 5 bases, with 7 bases between. The CDR3 runs to 12 residues. Germline loops: CDR1 ENHRY, CDR2 SYGVKD.

This rearrangement joins TRBV5-1 to TRBJ2-1, with D perhaps assigned TRBD1 or TRBD2 (5 bases each). This CDR3 is built from 13 residues. V shed 2 bases and J shed 9 bases, with 12 bases lying between them. Germline CDR1 reads SGHRS; CDR2 reads YFSETQ. As DNA, the CDR3 is TGCGCCAGCAGCTTACCGCCAGGGACTGAGCAGTTCTTC. Translated: CASSLPPGTEQFF.

V usage is TRBV21-1 and J usage is TRBJ2-5; the table's D call of TRBD2 was not tested on the DNA. TRBV21-1 is a recognized pseudogene. The CDR3 sequence is 18 residues long. The CDR3 loop reads CASSLRLASGFLQETQYF. The CDR3 DNA is TGTGCCAGCAGCCTCCGACTGGCCAGCGGGTTCCTCCAAGAGACCCAGTACTTC.

This clonotype was found many times. The CDR3 DNA reads as TGCAGTTTACCCTTCGGGACACTGAACACTGAAGCTTTCTTT. Translating it yields CSLPFGTLNTEAFF. The chain combines TRBV20-1 with TRBJ1-1; perhaps TRBD1 as D (6 bases). Trimming removed 8 bases from V and 0 bases from J, with 16 bases in between. Germline values: CDR1 DFQATT, CDR2 SNEGSKA (reference sequence). The CDR3 sequence is 14 residues long.

This clonotype was seen a few times. The V call is TRBV14, the J call TRBJ2-6; D gene unclear. Trimming took off 6 bases at V and 0 bases at J, with 3 bases between the two ends. The germline V gene has CDR1 SGHDN and CDR2 FVKESK. The CDR3 extends over 13 amino acids. The CDR3 region is CASSFSGANVLTF. CDR3 coding DNA: TGTGCCAGCAGTTTCTCTGGGGCCAACGTCCTGACTTTC.

This clonotype was recorded a few times. This chain joins TRBV6-1 and TRBJ2-1; a possible D gene is TRBD2 (5 bases). Between the trimmed V and J ends, which lost 5 bases and 0 bases, there was a span of 14 bases. Germline V gives CDR1 MNHNS, CDR2 SASEGT. The CDR3 contains 16 residues. The chain's CDR3 is CASSKRTSFSYNEQFF. In DNA form, the CDR3 reads TGTGCCAGCAGTAAGCGGACTTCCTTCTCCTACAATGAGCAGTTCTTC.

The chain has TRBV7-9 and TRBJ2-7, with 7 positions matching TRBD2. V was pared by 5 bases and J by 2 bases, with 3 bases of the junction left unmatched. Germline values: CDR1 SEHNR, CDR2 FQNEAQ (reference sequence). The CDR3 is made up of 13 amino acids. The chain's CDR3 is CASSPTSAYEQYF. The CDR3 region has the DNA TGTGCCAGCAGCCCTACTAGCGCCTACGAGCAGTACTTC.

The chain recombines TRBV28 with TRBJ2-7, with 9 bases identical to TRBD1. The CDR3 runs to 14 residues. The V and J ends lost 5 bases and 2 bases, in that order; junction bases with no gene match: 4. Germline CDR1 is MDHEN and CDR2 is SYDVKM. The CDR3 here is CASSPDRGAYEQYF. CDR3 coding DNA: TGTGCCAGCAGTCCGGACAGGGGAGCCTACGAGCAGTACTTC.

This clonotype was picked up many times. The chain links TRBV6-6 to TRBJ2-3, with 9 bases fitting TRBD2. V was clipped by 4 bases and J by 5 bases; unmatched bases: 10. The germline V gene encodes CDR1 MNHNY and CDR2 SVGAGI (reference sequence). The CDR3 sequence is 16 residues long. CDR3 DNA: TGTGCCAGCAGTTCTCCGGAGCGGGAGGCTAGAGATACGCAGTATTTT. Its protein is CASSSPEREARDTQYF.